This T cell receptor (beta chain) was observed in a study of CD8 T cells in Susac syndrome. RNA, at about 0.5 to 1 ug, was reverse transcribed with random hexamers. Multiplex immunoSEQ PCR targeted 54 Vbeta and 13 Jbeta TCR beta segments. MiXCR was run by TCRdb on the immunoSEQ multiplex PCR reads, yielding one entry per CDR3 protein. The table shows more than 150,000 distinct CDR3 sequences, with about 94% occurring only once. V was shortened by 9 bases and J by 4 bases, with 13 bases between the two germline ends. This CDR3 contains 13 residues. Sequenced input: CD8+ T cells from PBMCs. The TCR was taken from a human donor with multiple sclerosis. This sequence joins TRBV12-3 or TRBV12-4 and TRBJ2-1; D is perhaps TRBD2 (5 bases). CDR3 sequence (DNA): TGTGCCAGTGGGAGTTCTGGTTACAATGAGCAGTTCTTC. Its protein is CASGSSGYNEQFF.